One and the same sample provided the 6 T cell receptor beta chains below, sequenced in a study of blood T cell repertoires in COVID-19. Profiled with immunoSEQ multiplex PCR; TCRdb holds only in-frame clones, not every one. The repertoire has under 250,000 clones, just under 85% of them found once; the top ten carry more than 6%. Sequenced input: peripheral blood. The receptors stem from a woman aged 55-70 years with active or convalescent COVID-19.

V is TRBV18 and J is TRBJ1-1, with 8 bases fitting TRBD1. The CDR3 is 14 residues long. The V gene end was trimmed by 5 bases and the J gene end by 4 bases; junction bases not matched to a gene: 6. From germline, CDR1 is KGHSH and CDR2 LQKENI. The CDR3, as DNA: TGTGCCAGCTCAGTTCAGGGGGCTAGCACTGAAGCTTTCTTT. As protein: CASSVQGASTEAFF.

The chain has TRBV29-1 and TRBJ1-5, with D perhaps TRBD1 (5 bases). The V and J ends lost 6 bases and 7 bases respectively, with 16 bases between them. This CDR3 contains 13 residues. In germline, CDR1 is SQVTM, CDR2 ANQGSEA. The CDR3 loop reads CSVAGGAEQPQHF. CDR3 bases: TGCAGCGTAGCGGGAGGGGCGGAACAGCCCCAGCATTTT. Looking up the rest from reference TRBV29-1 and TRBJ1-5 gives the full variable domain: SAVISQKPSRDICQRGTSLTIQCQVDSQVTMMFWYRQQPGQSLTLIATANQGSEATYESGFVIDKFPISRPNLTFSTLTVSNMSPEDSSIYLCSVAGGAEQPQHFGDGTRLSIL.

This chain links TRBV11-3 with TRBJ2-5; TRBD2 aligns across 9 bases. The CDR3 totals 17 residues. V gave up 5 bases and J gave up 7 bases; unmatched junction bases: 17. The germline V gene encodes CDR1 SGHNT and CDR2 YENEEA. The chain's CDR3 is CASSPRGLAGPGATQYF. The DNA of the CDR3 is TGTGCCAGCAGCCCTCGTGGGCTAGCGGGACCGGGGGCGACCCAGTACTTC.

The gene calls are TRBV19 and TRBJ1-1; 7 bases are a match to TRBD1. Germline V CDR1 and CDR2: LNHDA, SQIVND (reference sequence). The CDR3 covers 16 residues. With 4 bases clipped from V and 3 bases from J, the junction kept 11 bases outside the gene matches. CDR3 bases: TGTGCCAGTAGTAAGGGGCAGGGGGGCCCGGACACTGAAGCTTTCTTT. It translates to CASSKGQGGPDTEAFF.

This clone has a single count. This sequence joins TRBV27 and TRBJ1-1; the match to TRBD1 covers 7 bases. CDR3 size: 14 residues. The germline V gene encodes CDR1 MNHEY and CDR2 SMNVEV (reference sequence). Trimming cost V 5 bases and J 0 bases; bases outside gene matches: 3. CDR3 residues: CASSHRGMNTEAFF. CDR3 nucleotide sequence: TGTGCCAGCAGTCACAGGGGAATGAACACTGAAGCTTTCTTT.

V is TRBV27 and J is TRBJ2-3, with D perhaps matching TRBD2 (6 bases). The CDR3 sequence is 16 residues long. Germline assignment: CDR1 MNHEY and CDR2 SMNVEV (reference sequence). V was cut by 3 bases and J by 2 bases, with 15 bases left in between. The DNA of the CDR3 is TGTGCCAGCAGTTTTGGCCCGGGACTTCACACAGATACGCAGTATTTT. This sequence encodes CASSFGPGLHTDTQYF.